This T cell receptor (beta chain) comes out of a study of blood T cell repertoires in COVID-19. Study-level information: Specimens from acute and convalescent COVID-19 originated in the United States, Italy and Spain.

Sequencing was performed with immunoSEQ multiplex PCR; in TCRdb, only in-frame clones are kept and a portion is missing. In the table there are 200,000 to 250,000 clones, 83% of which are singletons. The CDR3 spans 17 residues. In germline, CDR1 is MNHEY, CDR2 SVGEGT. J was trimmed by 4 bases and V by 2 bases; bases with no gene match: 10. Assignments of participants to cohorts depended upon their own reported clinical history. Someone with COVID-19 had been met by exposed participants within 2 weeks before study entry. The V call is TRBV6-2 or TRBV6-3, the J call TRBJ2-5, with TRBD2 identical over 10 bases. This sequence originates from a woman aged 50 to 60 who had been exposed to COVID-19. The specimen sequenced was PBMCs or T cells enriched from blood (not recorded which). The CDR3 coding sequence is TGTGCCAGCAGTTACCGATCCAGCGGGGGGGCCGGAGAGACCCAGTACTTC. As protein: CASSYRSSGGAGETQYF.